Sequencing of this T cell receptor (beta chain) was carried out in a study of blood T cell repertoires in COVID-19. The repertoire was sequenced with immunoSEQ multiplex PCR; TCRdb's copy has only in-frame clones and lacks some. Here the sample spans hundreds of thousands of clones, around 89% being singletons. Trimming left V 2 bases short and J 2 bases short, with 13 bases between. The germline V gene encodes CDR1 LGHNA and CDR2 YSLEER. The CDR3 runs to 15 residues. This clone was seen just once. The source of this sequence is a woman aged 25 to 39 who had recovered from COVID-19. The sample was PBMCs or T cells enriched from blood (not recorded which). The chain has TRBV4-3 and TRBJ2-7; maybe TRBD1 (7 bases). The chain's CDR3 is CASSQWQGGPYEQYF. The CDR3 bases are TGCGCCAGCAGCCAATGGCAGGGGGGCCCCTACGAGCAGTACTTC.